Sequencing of this TCR beta chain was carried out in a study of CD8+CD57+ T cells in acquired aplastic anemia. Looking at the study overall: The mean DNA yield obtained from sorted CD4+ and CD8+ cells came to about 3 ug.

The sequenced patients had an expansion of CD8+CD57+ cells seen by flow cytometry. Each patient gave a blood sample that was collected before any therapy had been received. TCR beta VDJ and CDR3 were profiled, and genomic DNA was the template. TCRdb called the reads again in MiXCR, with one record for every CDR3 protein. The sample has around 200,000 distinct CDR3 sequences, roughly 50% seen once. CDR3 length: 16 amino acids. V dropped 3 bases and J dropped 3; count of bases not matched to a gene: 8. From germline, CDR1 is SGHDN and CDR2 FVKESK. Sequenced sample: sorted CD4+, CD8+, or CD8+CD57+ T cells (not recorded which) from PBMCs. The clonotype originates from a human donor with aplastic anemia. V usage is TRBV14 and J usage is TRBJ2-7, with 10 bases matching TRBD2. CDR3 region: CASSHYIAGGIYEQYF. CDR3 DNA sequence: TGTGCCAGCAGCCATTACATAGCGGGGGGAATCTACGAGCAGTACTTC. The variable domain in full, with the rest retrieved from reference TRBV14 and TRBJ2-7, is EAGVTQFPSHSVIEKGQTVTLRCDPISGHDNLYWYRRVMGKEIKFLLHFVKESKQDESGMPNNRFLAERTGGTYSTLKVQPAELEDSGVYFCASSHYIAGGIYEQYFGPGTRLTVT.